The 14 T cell receptor beta chains below all came from one sample that was sequenced in a study of technical replicates of blood from a handful of donors. The data were produced by immunoSEQ multiplex PCR, yet TCRdb's version contains in-frame clones alone and is incomplete. The sample carries approximately 81,000 clones, around 95% recorded once. Sequences were obtained from T cells isolated from PBMCs. Source of these receptors: a human donor in good health.

The rearrangement links TRBV30 to TRBJ2-7; tentative D call: TRBD2 (6 bases). CDR1 and CDR2 (germline): GTSNPN, SVGIG (reference sequence). This CDR3 spans 13 amino acids. Trimming removed 2 bases from V and 4 bases from J, with 12 bases in between. CDR3: CAWSTRLEYEQYF. The CDR3 coding sequence is TGTGCCTGGAGTACCCGACTAGAGTACGAGCAGTACTTC.

The rearrangement uses TRBV11-3 and TRBJ2-1; unclear D gene. V lost 0 bases and J lost 5, with 26 bases in between. The CDR3 spans 20 residues. The V gene's germline CDR1 is SGHNT and CDR2 YENEEA. For the CDR3, the DNA is TGTGCCAGCAGCTTAGATATTTGGGTGGCAGGAATGACAACAGACAATGAGCAGTTCTTC. Its translation is CASSLDIWVAGMTTDNEQFF. Variable domain in full (rest from reference TRBV11-3 and TRBJ2-1): EAGVVQSPRYKIIEKKQPVAFWCNPISGHNTLYWYLQNLGQGPELLIRYENEEAVDDSQLPKDRFSAERLKGVDSTLKIQPAELGDSAVYLCASSLDIWVAGMTTDNEQFFGPGTRLTVL.

The rearrangement uses TRBV28 and TRBJ2-7; 7 bases line up with TRBD2. CDR1 and CDR2 (germline): MDHEN, SYDVKM. V shed 6 bases, J shed 0 bases, and the junction held 8 bases outside the gene matches. The CDR3 consists of 15 residues. The CDR3 sequence: CASRVLAEGSYEQYF. The DNA of the CDR3 is TGTGCCAGCAGGGTTCTAGCGGAGGGCTCCTACGAGCAGTACTTC.

The chain combines TRBV4-2 with TRBJ2-7; 8 nucleotides match TRBD1. With 2 bases clipped from V and 9 bases from J, the junction kept 9 bases outside the gene matches. CDR1 and CDR2 (germline): LGHNA, YNFKEQ. This CDR3 has 14 amino acids. CDR3 protein: CASSQNSGQGGQYF. The CDR3, as DNA: TGTGCCAGCAGCCAAAACTCCGGACAGGGCGGGCAGTACTTC.

This clone was recorded once. This rearrangement joins TRBV4-3 to TRBJ1-2, with TRBD1 as a possible D gene (5 bases). CDR1 and CDR2 (germline): LGHNA, YSLEER. There are 13 residues in the CDR3. V was clipped by 3 bases and J by 7 bases, with 12 bases between them. In nucleotides, the CDR3 is TGCGCCAGCAGCCAGCGGGACTCCCTTGGCTACACCTTC. It translates to CASSQRDSLGYTF.

This clone was seen a single time. This chain uses TRBV29-1 with TRBJ1-1; 8 bases fit TRBD1. Germline CDR1 and CDR2: SQVTM and ANQGSEA. With 8 bases clipped from V and 1 base from J, the junction kept 9 bases outside the gene matches. The CDR3 loop spans 14 amino acids. The CDR3 loop is CSTTQGAENTEAFF. CDR3 bases: TGCAGCACAACCCAGGGGGCTGAGAACACTGAAGCTTTCTTT.

The chain recombines TRBV18 with TRBJ1-5; 7 bases match TRBD1. This CDR3 has 15 amino acids. Germline trimming cut 0 bases from V and 3 bases from J; bases unmatched to any gene: 2. The germline CDR1 and CDR2 sequences are KGHSH and LQKENI. CDR3 DNA sequence: TGTGCCAGCTCACCACCTGACAGGGCCAATCAGCCCCAGCATTTT. Encoded protein: CASSPPDRANQPQHF.

The chain employs TRBV5-1 and TRBJ1-1; 12 nucleotides match TRBD1. V shed 2 bases, J shed 0 bases, and the junction held 8 bases outside the gene matches. CDR3 length: 18 amino acids. The germline gives CDR1 SGHRS, CDR2 YFSETQ. Written as DNA, the CDR3 is TGCGCCAGCAGCTTCCCCGAAGGGACAGGGGGCTTGAACACTGAAGCTTTCTTT. Amino acids: CASSFPEGTGGLNTEAFF.

The chain has TRBV4-1 and TRBJ2-5, with TRBD2 identical over 12 bases. The germline V gene has CDR1 MGHRA and CDR2 YSYEKL. The V gene end was trimmed by 1 base and the J gene end by 5 bases; junction bases not matched to a gene: 2. The CDR3 length is 15 residues. The DNA of the CDR3 is TGCGCCAGCAGCCAAGGGCTAGCGGGAGGGGAGACCCAGTACTTC. It specifies CASSQGLAGGETQYF.

The J gene is TRBJ2-7, the V gene TRBV19, with D possibly being TRBD2 (6 bases). The CDR3 consists of 13 residues. Per the germline V gene, CDR1 is LNHDA and CDR2 is SQIVND (reference sequence). With 5 bases removed from V and 2 bases from J, the gap between germline ends came to 10 bases. CDR3 in DNA: TGTGCCAGTAGTGACAGACTAGCCTACGAGCAGTACTTC. It encodes CASSDRLAYEQYF. The complete variable domain, with remaining parts taken from reference TRBV19 and TRBJ2-7, reads DGGITQSPKYLFRKEGQNVTLSCEQNLNHDAMYWYRQDPGQGLRLIYYSQIVNDFQKGDIAEGYSVSREKKESFPLTVTSAQKNPTAFYLCASSDRLAYEQYFGPGTRLTVT.

The chain employs TRBV10-1 and TRBJ2-5; 10 nucleotides agree with TRBD2. The germline gives CDR1 WNHNN, CDR2 SYGVQD (reference sequence). CDR3 length equals 16 residues. Trimming removed 4 bases from V and 4 bases from J; junction bases left unmatched: 9. DNA for the CDR3: TGCGCCAGCAGTGCAAGAGAGCGGGAGGGCCCAGAGACCCAGTACTTC. Amino acids: CASSAREREGPETQYF.

The chain couples TRBV21-1 to TRBJ2-2; TRBD1 is taken as the D call from the table, unchecked against the DNA. TRBV21-1 is described as a pseudogene. The CDR3 runs to 16 residues. The CDR3 nucleotides read TGTGCCAGCAGCATATACAGGGGCGAGAACACCGGGGAGCTGTTTTTT. Translating gives CASSIYRGENTGELFF.

The rearrangement uses TRBV9 and TRBJ2-3, with 11 bases fitting TRBD2. CDR1 and CDR2 (germline): SGDLS, YYNGEE. The V and J ends lost 2 bases and 5 bases, in that order; junction bases with no gene match: 7. This CDR3 comprises 16 residues. CDR3 nucleotide sequence: TGTGCCAGCAGCGTCCTTGGGACTAGCGGTCGAGATACGCAGTATTTT. It codes for CASSVLGTSGRDTQYF.

The chain combines TRBV6-5 with TRBJ2-1; TRBD2 might be the D (5 bases). This CDR3 spans 15 amino acids. V was shortened by 4 bases and J by 2 bases, with 12 bases between the two germline ends. CDR1 is MNHEY and CDR2 is SVGAGI in the germline V gene. CDR3 in DNA: TGTGCCAGCAGTTTAGGAGGCCTAGCCTACAATGAGCAGTTCTTC. Translation: CASSLGGLAYNEQFF.